One and the same sample provided the 13 T cell receptor beta chains below, sequenced in a study of human T cells and chemical hapten exposure. TCRdb recomputed calls from the RACE reads with MiXCR, one row per CDR3 protein. The sample carries roughly 100,000 distinct CDR3 sequences, 30% to 35% recorded once. The time point denotes: patch test 3, about 24 weeks after DPC sensitization. Treatment denoted: therapeutic diphenylcyclopropenone sensitization with weekly scalp DPC. Sequences were derived from whole blood, sampled in connection with sensitization to the hapten diphenylcyclopropenone (DPC). Every receptor here comes from a man in his forties or fifties with alopecia areata. Some clones in this sample may be carry-over from other donors' samples.

This clonotype is categorized as medium-sized. The V gene is TRBV5-1, the J gene TRBJ2-5; the match to TRBD2 covers 14 bases. With V trimmed by 3 bases and J by 4 bases, 20 bases remained unmatched. CDR3 size: 21 residues. Looked up from germline, CDR1 is SGHRS and CDR2 is YFSETQ. The CDR3 spells CASSSGLAGEQATVNVETQYF. The DNA of the CDR3 is TGCGCCAGCAGCTCGGGACTAGCGGGAGAGCAGGCAACAGTCAACGTAGAGACCCAGTACTTC.

This rearrangement joins TRBV5-4 to TRBJ2-2; no firm D call. The V and J ends lost 6 bases and 2 bases respectively, with 17 bases between them. The CDR3 runs to 16 residues. The germline V gene encodes CDR1 SGHNT and CDR2 YYREEE (reference sequence). CDR3 DNA sequence: TGTGCCAGCATTCCATCCCCGAGGCCTAACACCGGGGAGCTGTTTTTT. Its translation is CASIPSPRPNTGELFF. The whole variable domain, filled in from reference TRBV5-4 and TRBJ2-2, reads ETGVTQSPTHLIKTRGQQVTLRCSSQSGHNTVSWYQQALGQGPQFIFQYYREEENGRGNFPPRFSGLQFPNYSSELNVNALELDDSALYLCASIPSPRPNTGELFFGEGSRLTVL.

This sequence joins TRBV20-1 and TRBJ2-3; 9 bases fit TRBD2. The germline gives CDR1 DFQATT, CDR2 SNEGSKA (reference sequence). The CDR3 totals 15 residues. V lost 3 bases to trimming and J lost 3 bases; unmatched junction nucleotides: 7. The chain's CDR3 is CSASGGRARTDTQYF. In DNA form, the CDR3 reads TGCAGTGCTAGTGGCGGGAGGGCCAGAACAGATACGCAGTATTTT.

In this sample, this clonotype turned up many times. This chain links TRBV14 with TRBJ2-1; the match to TRBD2 covers 14 bases. The CDR3 length is 19 residues. With V trimmed by 6 bases and J by 0 bases, 10 bases remained unmatched. CDR1 SGHDN and CDR2 FVKESK come from the germline V gene. The CDR3 loop reads CASRSTSGRVLLSYNEQFF. DNA of the CDR3: TGTGCCAGCAGATCGACTAGCGGGAGGGTTCTACTCTCCTACAATGAGCAGTTCTTC.

The rearrangement uses TRBV6-2 or TRBV6-3 and TRBJ2-7; D gene unclear. V lost 0 bases and J 4 bases, leaving 13 bases between the germline ends. This CDR3 region has 15 residues. Germline V gene lookup returns CDR1 MNHEY and CDR2 SVGEGT. The CDR3 loop is CASSYSSVGTYEQYV. The CDR3 region has the DNA TGTGCCAGCAGTTACTCCTCGGTCGGTACATACGAGCAGTACGTC.

In its sample, this clonotype was seen a few times. The rearrangement joins TRBV28 to TRBJ1-1; D is undetermined. Germline CDR1 is MDHEN and CDR2 is SYDVKM. The V end lost 6 bases, the J end lost 7 bases, and 24 bases lay between the germline ends. This CDR3 region has 16 residues. Here the CDR3 reads CASSRVDTRRRNEAFF. The CDR3 nucleotides read TGTGCCAGCAGCCGGGTGGATACTAGACGGAGGAATGAAGCTTTCTTT.

This clonotype occurred many times. The chain employs TRBV7-9 and TRBJ2-3; TRBD2 is a possible D gene (6 bases). V was clipped by 1 base and J by 9 bases, with 11 bases between them. CDR3 size: 13 residues. Germline assignment: CDR1 SEHNR and CDR2 FQNEAQ (reference sequence). CDR3 in amino acids: CASSLGAAGTQYF. As DNA, the CDR3 is TGTGCCAGCAGCTTAGGTGCTGCGGGGACGCAGTATTTT.

This clonotype was observed a few times. V gene TRBV6-5 combines with J gene TRBJ1-2; weak D call: TRBD1 (5 bases). The CDR3 extends over 15 amino acids. Germline CDR1 reads MNHEY; CDR2 reads SVGAGI. V was pared by 1 base and J by 4 bases, with 13 bases between. The CDR3 region is CASSYFGRASYGYTF. The CDR3 DNA reads as TGTGCCAGCAGTTACTTTGGCAGGGCCAGCTATGGCTACACCTTC.

This clonotype was detected only a few times. The chain recombines TRBV30 with TRBJ1-2; TRBD1 might be the D (6 bases). V lost 3 bases and J lost 4, with 12 bases in between. This CDR3 has 13 residues. Germline lookup yields CDR1 GTSNPN and CDR2 SVGIG (reference sequence). The DNA of the CDR3 is TGTGCCTGGAGCTCGGGGGCCGGCTATGGCTACACCTTC. It yields the protein CAWSSGAGYGYTF.

The V call is TRBV11-3, the J call TRBJ2-1, with 10 bases lining up with TRBD2. This CDR3 has 15 amino acids. Germline V lookup: CDR1 SGHNT, CDR2 YENEEA. With V trimmed by 5 bases and J by 5 bases, 6 bases remained unmatched. The CDR3 protein is CASSPGTSANNEQFF. Here the CDR3 DNA reads TGTGCCAGCAGCCCGGGGACTAGCGCTAACAATGAGCAGTTCTTC.

The chain employs TRBV6-1 and TRBJ2-6; D not resolved. Per germline, CDR1 MNHNS and CDR2 SASEGT. With 11 bases removed from V and 4 bases from J, the gap between germline ends came to 6 bases. The length of the CDR3 is 11 residues. The CDR3 DNA sequence: TGTGCCGCAACCGGGGCCAACGTCCTGACTTTC. Translating gives CAATGANVLTF.

This sequence joins TRBV12-3 or TRBV12-4 and TRBJ2-2; D may be TRBD1 or TRBD2 (6 bases each). V was trimmed by 4 bases and J by 5 bases, leaving 23 bases between them. The CDR3 length is 18 residues. The CDR3 DNA reads as TGTGCCAGCAGTTGGCCCCTATTTTCCGGGGGCGGGACCGGGGAGCTGTTTTTT. Its protein is CASSWPLFSGGGTGELFF.

The chain links TRBV18 to TRBJ1-5; D possibly corresponds to TRBD1 (5 bases). The CDR3 is 14 amino acids. The germline V gene has CDR1 KGHSH and CDR2 LQKENI. The V and J ends lost 5 bases and 4 bases respectively, with 12 bases between them. The CDR3 spells CASSTGRRNQPQHF. DNA for the CDR3: TGTGCCAGCTCAACGGGACGGAGAAATCAGCCCCAGCATTTT.